The rows below give T cell receptor beta chains drawn from one sample of a study of shared clonotypes between healthy human individuals. Profiled with immunoSEQ multiplex PCR; TCRdb holds only in-frame clones, not every one. Of 400,000 to 600,000 clones in the sample, about 96% were seen once. Sequencing used naive CD4+ T cells sorted from blood. The receptors here all came from a woman aged 30 to 39 in good health. Each CDR3 is given with its conserved first and last residue. A D gene is named only where the DNA matches it firmly. Size values are once, few and many counts, or a class for expanded clones, and some rows have none.

TRBV5-8,-,TRBJ2-7,once,CASRPQGKPYEQYF,TGTGCCAGCCGCCCCCAAGGGAAACCCTACGAGCAGTACTTC
TRBV7-6,TRBD2,TRBJ2-1,-,CASSFGRLLAGEGSSYNEQFF,TGTGCCAGCAGCTTTGGGAGATTACTAGCGGGAGAAGGGAGCTCCTACAATGAGCAGTTCTTC
TRBV30,TRBD1,TRBJ2-2,-,CAWSPQGAGELFF,TGTGCCTGGAGTCCACAGGGGGCCGGGGAGCTGTTTTTT
TRBV18,TRBD2,TRBJ2-7,-,CASSPSSGRAYEQYF,TGTGCCAGCTCACCCTCTAGCGGGAGGGCCTACGAGCAGTACTTC
TRBV11-2,-,TRBJ2-6,-,CASSLEVRANVLTF,TGTGCCAGCAGCTTAGAGGTGAGGGCCAACGTCCTGACTTTC
TRBV18,TRBD2,TRBJ2-7,-,CASSWTSGSYEQYF,TGTGCCAGCTCATGGACTAGCGGGAGCTACGAGCAGTACTTC
TRBV7-3,TRBD2,TRBJ2-3,-,CASSPLREGRGTRTDTQYF,TGTGCCAGCAGCCCCCTCCGGGAGGGCCGGGGGACCCGCACAGATACGCAGTATTTT
TRBV28,TRBD1,TRBJ1-5,-,CASSSGGFGNQPQHF,TGTGCCAGCAGTTCAGGGGGCTTTGGGAATCAGCCCCAGCATTTT
TRBV30,-,TRBJ1-3,-,CAWSLGGAPSGNTIYF,TGTGCCTGGAGTCTAGGGGGGGCCCCCTCTGGAAACACCATATATTTT
TRBV11-2,-,TRBJ2-2,-,CASSLMRDTGELFF,TGTGCCAGCAGCTTAATGAGGGACACCGGGGAGCTGTTTTTT
TRBV10-3,-,TRBJ2-3,-,CAINQGVADTQYF,TGTGCCATCAACCAAGGGGTCGCAGATACGCAGTATTTT
TRBV6-5,TRBD2,TRBJ2-2,-,CASSYEGTSGTGELFF,TGTGCCAGCAGTTACGAGGGGACTAGCGGGACCGGGGAGCTGTTTTTT
TRBV28,-,TRBJ1-3,-,CASRQGPGNTIYF,TGTGCCAGCAGACAGGGACCTGGAAACACCATATATTTT
TRBV5-4,-,TRBJ2-6,-,CASSFPTGYMANVLTF,TGTGCCAGCAGCTTTCCGACAGGTTACATGGCCAACGTCCTGACTTTC
TRBV7-7,-,TRBJ2-5,-,CASSPLPGSGWQYF,TGTGCCAGCAGCCCCCTCCCCGGATCCGGATGGCAGTACTTC
TRBV28,TRBD1,TRBJ1-5,once,CASSLSGGGQPQHF,TGTGCCAGCAGTTTATCAGGGGGCGGACAGCCCCAGCATTTT
TRBV7-2,-,TRBJ2-2,-,CASSHTWPNTGELFF,TGTGCCAGCAGCCATACATGGCCGAACACCGGGGAGCTGTTTTTT
TRBV5-3,-,TRBJ1-3,-,CARRSKREPGNTIYF,TGTGCCAGACGTTCGAAGAGAGAACCTGGAAACACCATATATTTT
TRBV28,-,TRBJ1-3,once,CASALVGGNTIYF,TGTGCCAGCGCCTTAGTCGGTGGAAACACCATATATTTT
TRBV19,-,TRBJ2-5,-,CASSRTDIGTQYF,TGTGCCAGTAGCCGGACGGATATCGGGACCCAGTACTTC
TRBV5-4,-,TRBJ2-7,-,CASSLGTGHSYEQYF,TGTGCCAGCAGCTTAGGGACTGGGCACTCCTACGAGCAGTACTTC
TRBV11-2,TRBD2,TRBJ2-1,-,CASSFVGRAGRAHNEQFF,TGTGCCAGCAGCTTCGTCGGGAGGGCCGGTCGCGCGCACAATGAGCAGTTCTTC